Listed below are T cell receptor beta chains from one sample, sequenced in a study of OX40 agonist ivuxolimab in advanced cancers. The data were produced by immunoSEQ multiplex PCR, yet TCRdb's version contains in-frame clones alone and is incomplete. This repertoire shows about 67,000 clones, approximately 90% found once; its top ten account for about 12%. The sequences come from CD4+ or CD8+ T cells sorted from blood, collected in a trial of the OX40 agonist ivuxolimab. The receptor source for this set is an adult with an advanced solid tumor such as melanoma, head and neck, liver or kidney cancer. CDR3s include the opening cysteine and the closing phenylalanine or tryptophan. A D gene is named only where the DNA matches it firmly. Clone size is given for some rows only: seen once, a few or many times, or a class if the clone is expanded.

v_call	clone_size	j_call	d_call	cdr3_nt	cdr3_aa
TRBV10-3	.	TRBJ1-5	.	TGTGCCATTTCGGACAGCCACAATCGGCCCCAGCATTTT	CAISDSHNRPQHF
TRBV29-1	.	TRBJ2-5	.	TGCAGCGTTTCAGGGGAACGGCTAGAATGGGACCAAGAGACCCAGTACTTC	CSVSGERLEWDQETQYF
TRBV28	.	TRBJ1-1	TRBD1	TGTGCCAGCAGTTGGGACAGGGAGACTGAAGCTTTCTTT	CASSWDRETEAFF
TRBV4-3	.	TRBJ2-2	TRBD1	TGCGCCAGCAGCCAAGGGCGGACAGGAATCACCGGGGAGCTGTTTTTT	CASSQGRTGITGELFF
TRBV5-1	.	TRBJ2-1	.	TGCGCCAGCAACGTGGGAAATCATGAGCAGTTCTTC	CASNVGNHEQFF
TRBV7-9	once	TRBJ2-1	TRBD1	TGTGCCGGTTCGAAGAGGACAGGGAACAGCCATGAGCAGTTCTTC	CAGSKRTGNSHEQFF
TRBV4-1	once	TRBJ2-3	TRBD2	TGCGCCAGCAGCCCCGGACTAGCGGGAGTAATTTCCCCCGATACGCAGTATTTT	CASSPGLAGVISPDTQYF
TRBV6-1	.	TRBJ2-7	.	TGTGCCACCTCGGGAATCGCCCAGCAGTACTTC	CATSGIAQQYF
TRBV6-5	.	TRBJ2-1	TRBD2	TGTGCCAGCAGTTACCACGCCGGGACTAGCGCGGGTGAGCAGTTCTTC	CASSYHAGTSAGEQFF
TRBV19	.	TRBJ2-3	.	TGTGCCAGTAGTATAGAAGAGACCCGCTCCACAGATACGCAGTATTTT	CASSIEETRSTDTQYF
TRBV29-1	once	TRBJ1-3	.	TGCAGCGTTGTATTAAGACCGGACGGACTCTCTGGAAACACCATATATTTT	CSVVLRPDGLSGNTIYF
TRBV6-1	once	TRBJ2-7	.	TGTGCCAGCAGGATCGGACGTACTGGAGTCTACGAGCAGTACTTC	CASRIGRTGVYEQYF
TRBV27	.	TRBJ2-7	.	TGTGCCAGCAGTTTAATACCGCCGGACTTCCATGAGCAGTACTTC	CASSLIPPDFHEQYF
TRBV7-9	.	TRBJ2-1	TRBD1	TGTGCCAGCAGCTTACCGGGACAGGGTAAGATGAATGAGCAGTTCTTC	CASSLPGQGKMNEQFF
TRBV27	once	TRBJ2-1	.	TGTGCCAGCAGTTTAGGTGGACTGGAGCAGTTCTTC	CASSLGGLEQFF
TRBV13	.	TRBJ1-1	TRBD1	TGTGCCAGCAGCTTAGGCCTCGTGGGACAGGGGGCGTTTACTGAAGCTTTCTTT	CASSLGLVGQGAFTEAFF
TRBV5-4	.	TRBJ1-2	.	TGTGCCAGCAGTTCTTTCGCCGGGTCCCATGGCTACACCTTC	CASSSFAGSHGYTF
TRBV18	few	TRBJ2-7	TRBD2	TGTGCCAGCTCACGACACCACGGAAAAACTAGCGGGAGTCTGGGAGAGCAGTACTTC	CASSRHHGKTSGSLGEQYF
TRBV4-1	.	TRBJ2-1	TRBD1	TGCGCCAGCAGCCAAACAGGGGGCTGGGAGCAGTTCTTC	CASSQTGGWEQFF
TRBV20-1	few	TRBJ1-2	.	TGCAGTGCCCAAAACTATGGCTACACCTTC	CSAQNYGYTF
TRBV16	.	TRBJ1-5	.	TGTGCCAGCAGCCACGGGGGGCATGGGCCCCAGCATTTT	CASSHGGHGPQHF
TRBV27	.	TRBJ2-1	TRBD2	TGTGCCAGCCAATTGGGGACTAGCGGGTTCAATGAGCAGTTCTTC	CASQLGTSGFNEQFF
TRBV11-3	.	TRBJ2-1	TRBD2	TGTGCCAGCAGCCCGGGGGGGGAATCATACAATGAGCAGTTCTTC	CASSPGGESYNEQFF
TRBV11-2	.	TRBJ2-1	.	TGTGCCAGCAGCTTAGTGGCGGGGACCAATGAGCAGTTCTTC	CASSLVAGTNEQFF
TRBV9	.	TRBJ2-7	.	TGTGCCAGCAGCTCGGGGGACGAGCAGTACTTC	CASSSGDEQYF
TRBV9	.	TRBJ1-1	.	TGTGCCAGCAGCGTAGAGGGGACTGAAGCTTTCTTT	CASSVEGTEAFF
TRBV7-6	.	TRBJ2-1	.	TGTGCCAGCAGCTTAGTAGGCGCCCCGGGGGAGCAGTTCTTC	CASSLVGAPGEQFF
TRBV5-4	.	TRBJ1-1	.	TGTGCCAGCAGCTCGGGAAGGGGGTCAACCTTGGACACTGAAGCTTTCTTT	CASSSGRGSTLDTEAFF